The TCR beta chain described here comes from a study of T cell repertoires in cytomegalovirus infection. Study-wide context: Signatures in public TCR beta sequences pointed to both CMV infection and matching HLA type. The study, taken as a whole, reports: What dominated the ex vivo response were HLA-C-restricted CMV-specific TCR beta clonotypes. Pooled public TCR beta family frequency picked out CMV carriers with the relevant HLA.

The germline V and J ends were trimmed by 2 bases and 7 bases, with 11 bases remaining between them. CDR3 length: 13 amino acids. With respect to this clonotype: The target antigen is unknown.

TCRdb reprocessed the reads with MiXCR, giving one entry per CDR3 protein. The table has roughly 180,000 distinct CDR3 sequences, about a sixth seen once. The receptor was isolated from a human donor in good health (CMV status not recorded). Some clones in this sample may be carry-over from other donors' samples. The V and J genes are TRBV12-3 or TRBV12-4 and TRBJ1-1; no definite D call. Sequencing was carried out using CD8+ T cells from PBMCs. CDR3 in DNA: TGTGCCAGCAGTTTACTCCGGCAACTTGAAGCTTTCTTT. This translates into CASSLLRQLEAFF.